Listed here are 12 T cell receptor beta chains from one sample, sequenced in a study of tumor and adjacent non-tumor tissue in lung cancer. A modified ARM-PCR protocol with three rounds of nested PCR amplified TCRbeta. TCRdb used MiXCR to reprocess the multiplex PCR reads, holding one entry per CDR3 protein. This sample has approximately 77,000 distinct CDR3 sequences; roughly 80% occur once, and the top ten carry about 54%. This sample's RNA came from whole unsorted tissue. Distant lung tissue was collected more than 3 cm away from the tumor edge. The sequenced sample was distant non-tumor lung tissue. The receptors shown here come from a man in his sixties with non-small cell lung cancer.

With respect to this clonotype: The junction departs from germline at one end; a sequencing error may be responsible. This sequence joins TRBV20-1 and TRBJ1-2; a possible D gene is TRBD1 (6 bases). Germline CDR1 is DFQATT and CDR2 is SNEGSKA (reference sequence). This CDR3 region has 13 residues. As DNA, the CDR3 is TGCAGTGCTAGAGATACCGGGGGCTATTGCTACACCTTC. This gives the protein CSARDTGGYCYTF.

This clonotype was seen only a few times. Lacking the conserved final phenylalanine or tryptophan, this CDR3 likely reflects a read error. V gene TRBV20-1 combines with J gene TRBJ2-5; 10 bases map to TRBD2. The CDR3 runs 14 residues. CDR1 is DFQATT, CDR2 SNEGSKA, per germline (reference sequence). The CDR3 protein is CSARSGGMIETQYL. The CDR3 nucleotides are TGTAGTGCTCGTAGCGGGGGGATGATCGAGACCCAGTACCTC.

The rearrangement joins TRBV4-2 to TRBJ1-5, with TRBD1 matching 9 bases. V dropped 0 bases and J dropped 11; count of bases not matched to a gene: 17. CDR3 length: 18 amino acids. In germline, CDR1 is LGHNA, CDR2 YNFKEQ. The CDR3 region is CASSQEIGTGRSNRSQHF. The CDR3 DNA sequence: TGTGCCAGCAGCCAAGAGATAGGGACAGGGCGTAGCAATCGGTCCCAGCATTTT.

This clonotype was recorded once. CDR3 coding DNA: TGTGCCAGCAGCGTAGATGGGGACTACAATGAGCAGTTCTTC. Its translation is CASSVDGDYNEQFF. V usage is TRBV9 and J usage is TRBJ2-1, with no clear D. The CDR3 runs 14 residues. Germline lookup yields CDR1 SGDLS and CDR2 YYNGEE. Trimming took 0 bases from V and 3 from J, leaving 7 bases between them.

This clonotype was recorded many times. The chain is built from TRBV20-1 and TRBJ2-3; D is perhaps TRBD2 (7 bases). Trimming left V 3 bases short and J 2 bases short, with 12 bases between. The CDR3 runs 14 residues. CDR1 is DFQATT, CDR2 SNEGSKA, per germline (reference sequence). This CDR3 is CSARGGQNTDTQYF. The CDR3 DNA is TGCAGTGCTAGGGGGGGGCAGAACACAGATACGCAGTATTTT.

Only a few counts were recorded for this clonotype. Mismatch with germline at one junction end may stem from a read error. The chain uses TRBV14 and TRBJ1-4; D remains ambiguous. Germline loops: CDR1 SGHDN, CDR2 FVKESK. This CDR3 is 13 amino acids long. CDR3 nucleotides: TGTGCCAGCAACCCTAGAATCGGGGAAAAACTGTTCTTT. Protein: CASNPRIGEKLFF.

Worth noting for this clonotype: One end of the junction varies from germline; a read error may be responsible. The chain is built from TRBV6-2 or TRBV6-3 and TRBJ2-1; no clear D. This CDR3 has 11 amino acids. Looked up from germline, CDR1 is MNHEY and CDR2 is SVGEGT. The CDR3 sequence is CASSYNHDQFF. CDR3 nucleotide sequence: TGTGCCAGTAGTTACAACCATGACCAGTTCTTC.

About this clonotype itself: Being one base from a much bigger clone, this may be a read error. The rearrangement joins TRBV5-4 to TRBJ2-1; D might be TRBD2 (5 bases). Trimming removed 2 bases from V and 0 bases from J, with 12 bases in between. The CDR3 has 16 residues. Germline CDR1 reads SGHNT; CDR2 reads YYREEE (reference sequence). CDR3 in DNA: TGTGCCAGCAGCTTCTTAAAGCGGAACTCCTACAATGAGCAGTTCTTC. This gives the protein CASSFLKRNSYNEQFF.

Remarks on this clonotype: At one end the junction does not follow the germline gene, possibly because of a read error. The J gene is TRBJ2-7, the V gene TRBV7-9, with 9 bases aligning to TRBD2. In germline, CDR1 is SEHNR, CDR2 FQNEAQ (reference sequence). CDR3 length equals 14 residues. Here the CDR3 DNA reads TGTGCCAGCAGTTTAGGAGGGACTAGCTACGAGCAGTGCTTC. Protein product: CASSLGGTSYEQCF.

As regards this clonotype: An end of the junction does not agree with germline; a read error may underlie this. V usage is TRBV20-1 and J usage is TRBJ1-6; D gene ambiguous. Per the germline V gene, CDR1 is DFQATT and CDR2 is SNEGSKA (reference sequence). The CDR3 is made up of 15 amino acids. In nucleotides, the CDR3 is TGCAATGCTAGAGATACGAGACGGTATAATTCACCTCTCCACTTT. This gives the protein CNARDTRRYNSPLHF.

A note on this clonotype: Its ends do not fully match the called genes, so a read error is possible. The CDR3 protein is CVSSFSVVAYNEQFF. For the CDR3, the DNA is TGTGTCAGCAGCTTTTCAGTGGTGGCCTACAATGAGCAGTTCTTC. V usage is TRBV7-8 and J usage is TRBJ2-1; no clear D. CDR3 length: 15 residues. Per the germline V gene, CDR1 is SGHVS and CDR2 is FQNEAQ.

In the case of this clonotype: A read error may produce the germline difference seen at one junction end. The chain is built from TRBV6-6 and TRBJ2-5; TRBD2 matches 10 bases. Germline V lookup: CDR1 MNHNY, CDR2 SVGAGI (reference sequence). The CDR3 is 14 amino acids. Here the CDR3 DNA reads TGTACCAGCAAAGCGGGGGGGCCGATGGAGACGCAGTACTTC. The encoded protein is CTSKAGGPMETQYF.